Each of the 8 T cell receptor beta chains below was sequenced from the same sample in a study of cytomegalovirus exposure and HLA in healthy donors. Both 60 Vbeta primers and 13 Jbeta primers went into the PCR. TCRdb's table, derived via immunoSEQ multiplex PCR, lists solely in-frame clones and lacks some. This table holds 130,000 to 150,000 clones, just under 85% found once. The sample taken for sequencing was PBMCs. The source of these receptors is a woman aged 60 to 75 in good health and CMV-seropositive.

This clone was observed a few times. The chain employs TRBV6-6 and TRBJ1-1; D gene ambiguous. Trimming removed 7 bases from V and 1 base from J, with 10 bases in between. Per the germline V gene, CDR1 is MNHNY and CDR2 is SVGAGI (reference sequence). CDR3 size: 13 residues. CDR3 sequence reads: CASTPLWNTEAFF. CDR3 coding DNA: TGTGCCAGCACCCCGTTATGGAACACTGAAGCTTTCTTT.

The V and J genes are TRBV18 and TRBJ2-7, with D maybe TRBD2 (6 bases). This CDR3 has 16 amino acids. CDR1 and CDR2 (germline): KGHSH, LQKENI. V dropped 5 bases and J dropped 1 base, with 18 bases sitting between them. The CDR3 nucleotides are TGTGCCAGCTCAGCAGGTGTGGCTAGCGTATCCTACGAGCAGTACTTC. Translation: CASSAGVASVSYEQYF.

The chain links TRBV19 to TRBJ1-1; 9 nucleotides align to TRBD1. The J segment lost 5 bases and the V segment lost 7 bases, leaving 11 bases of the junction unmatched. Looked up from germline, CDR1 is LNHDA and CDR2 is SQIVND (reference sequence). This CDR3 spans 15 amino acids. The CDR3 region has the DNA TGTGCCAGTACCGAGGGGGGACAGGGTCGAACTGAAGCTTTCTTT. It codes for CASTEGGQGRTEAFF.

This rearrangement joins TRBV11-3 to TRBJ1-1; D gene unclear. The V and J ends lost 4 bases and 5 bases respectively, with 5 bases between them. Germline CDR1 is SGHNT and CDR2 is YENEEA. The CDR3 covers 11 residues. The CDR3 nucleotides are TGTGCCAGCAGCTATCAAACTGAAGCTTTCTTT. Protein sequence: CASSYQTEAFF.

Only one count was recorded for this clone. The chain carries TRBV6-6 and TRBJ1-6; 7 positions agree with TRBD1. V lost 0 bases and J lost 8; bases outside the gene matches: 4. The germline V gene has CDR1 MNHNY and CDR2 SVGAGI (reference sequence). The CDR3 is 15 amino acids. In DNA form, the CDR3 reads TGTGCCAGCAGTTACTCAACAGGGGATGATTCACCCCTCCACTTT. Translated, it gives CASSYSTGDDSPLHF.

On this clone: Other nucleotide sequences in the sample specify the same CDR3. The J gene is TRBJ2-2, the V gene TRBV2; D perhaps matches TRBD2 (5 bases). The CDR3 is 13 amino acids. Trimming left V 0 bases short and J 8 bases short, with 7 bases between. Germline V lookup: CDR1 SNHLY, CDR2 FYNNEI. CDR3 sequence (DNA): TGTGCCAGCAGTGAAGCGCGAGGGGGGGAGCTGTTTTTT. Residues: CASSEARGGELFF.

This chain connects TRBV9 to TRBJ2-1, with 8 positions matching TRBD2. J lost 9 bases, V lost 0 bases, and 5 bases had no gene match. CDR3 length equals 14 residues. The germline V gene has CDR1 SGDLS and CDR2 YYNGEE. The CDR3 reads CASSVAGGPVEQFF. In nucleotides, the CDR3 is TGTGCCAGCAGCGTAGCGGGAGGGCCGGTTGAGCAGTTCTTC.

This clone was counted once. The chain links TRBV28 to TRBJ1-2; 7 nucleotides line up with TRBD1. Germline V gives CDR1 MDHEN, CDR2 SYDVKM. The CDR3 has 15 residues. With 5 bases clipped from V and 4 bases from J, the junction kept 10 bases outside the gene matches. As DNA, the CDR3 is TGTGCCAGCAGTCTAGGGGGCAGGGTTGCCTATGGCTACACCTTC. Translating it yields CASSLGGRVAYGYTF.